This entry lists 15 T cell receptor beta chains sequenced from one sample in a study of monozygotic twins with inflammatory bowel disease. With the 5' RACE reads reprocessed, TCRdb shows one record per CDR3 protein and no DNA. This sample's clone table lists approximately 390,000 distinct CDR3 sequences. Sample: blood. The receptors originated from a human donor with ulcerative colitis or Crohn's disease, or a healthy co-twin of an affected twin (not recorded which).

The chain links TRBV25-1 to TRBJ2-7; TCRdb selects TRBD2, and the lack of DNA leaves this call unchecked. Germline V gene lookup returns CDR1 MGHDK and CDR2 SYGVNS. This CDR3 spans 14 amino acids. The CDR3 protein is CASSEWGGTDEQYF.

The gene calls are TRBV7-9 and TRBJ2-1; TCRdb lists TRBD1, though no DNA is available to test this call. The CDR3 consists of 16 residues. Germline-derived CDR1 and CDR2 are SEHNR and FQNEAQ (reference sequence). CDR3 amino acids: CASSLMGGYSYNEQFF. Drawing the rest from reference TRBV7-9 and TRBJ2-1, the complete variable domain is DTGVSQNPRHKITKRGQNVTFRCDPISEHNRLYWYRQTLGQGPEFLTYFQNEAQLEKSRLLSDRFSAERPKGSFSTLEIQRTEQGDSAMYLCASSLMGGYSYNEQFFGPGTRLTVL.

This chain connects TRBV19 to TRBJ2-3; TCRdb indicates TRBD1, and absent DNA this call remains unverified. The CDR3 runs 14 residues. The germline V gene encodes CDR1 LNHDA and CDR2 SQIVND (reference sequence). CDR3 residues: CASSKTGIGNTQYF.

The CDR3: CATQTPGGGYPAEQFF. The genes are TRBV7-9 and TRBJ2-1; TCRdb gives TRBD2 as the D gene, but with no DNA this cannot be confirmed. The CDR3 extends over 16 amino acids. Germline-derived CDR1 and CDR2 are SEHNR and FQNEAQ (reference sequence).

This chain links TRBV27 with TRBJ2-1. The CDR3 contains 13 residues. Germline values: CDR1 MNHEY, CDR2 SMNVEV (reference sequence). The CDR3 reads CASSLSAHNEQFF.

CDR3 sequence reads: CSARLPYGNEQFF. V is TRBV20-1 and J is TRBJ2-1. This CDR3 has 13 residues. Germline V gene data show CDR1 as DFQATT and CDR2 as SNEGSKA (reference sequence).

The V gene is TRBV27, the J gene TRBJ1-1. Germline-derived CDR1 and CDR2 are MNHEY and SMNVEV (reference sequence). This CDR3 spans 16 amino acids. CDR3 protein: CASSLSGVTGNTEAFF.

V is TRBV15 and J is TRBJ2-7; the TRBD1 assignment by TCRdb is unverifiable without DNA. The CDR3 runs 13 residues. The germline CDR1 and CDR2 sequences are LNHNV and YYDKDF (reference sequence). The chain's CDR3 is CATKATGIYEQYF.

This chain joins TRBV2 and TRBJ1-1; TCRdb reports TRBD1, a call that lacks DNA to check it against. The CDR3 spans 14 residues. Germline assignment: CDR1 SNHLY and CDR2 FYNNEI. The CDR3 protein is CARKPTAVNTEAFF.

CDR3: CASSQESGSPYEQYF. The J gene is TRBJ2-7, the V gene TRBV4-3. CDR1 is LGHNA and CDR2 is YSLEER in the germline V gene. The CDR3 runs to 15 residues.

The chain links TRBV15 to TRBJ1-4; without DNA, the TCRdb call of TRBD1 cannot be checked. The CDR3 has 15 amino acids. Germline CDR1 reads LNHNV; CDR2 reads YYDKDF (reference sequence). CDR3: CATSRGQSTNEKLFF.

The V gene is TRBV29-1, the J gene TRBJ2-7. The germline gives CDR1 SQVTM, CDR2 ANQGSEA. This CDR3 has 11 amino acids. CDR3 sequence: CSVESDYEQYF.

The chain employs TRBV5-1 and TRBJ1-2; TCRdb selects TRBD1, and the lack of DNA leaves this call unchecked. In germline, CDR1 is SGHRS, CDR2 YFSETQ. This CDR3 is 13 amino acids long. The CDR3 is CASSPGTGHGYTF.

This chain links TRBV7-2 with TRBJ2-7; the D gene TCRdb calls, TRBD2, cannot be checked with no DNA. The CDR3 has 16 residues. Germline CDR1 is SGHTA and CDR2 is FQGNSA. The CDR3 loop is CASSLGLLAGPYEQYF.

CDR3 sequence reads: CASSLLAAPETQYF. V gene TRBV12-3 or TRBV12-4 combines with J gene TRBJ2-5; TCRdb calls TRBD2, which cannot be checked without DNA. The CDR3 contains 14 residues.